Described below is a single T cell receptor beta chain sequence and its context. The antigen is not known. These data come from a study of chemoradiotherapy in HPV16-positive cancers. Study-wide results and caveats: Non-HPV-specific T cells did not expand in tumors during treatment, whereas candidate HPV-specific clones and E7-related motifs did.

Libraries were prepared by immunoSEQ multiplex PCR; TCRdb keeps only in-frame clonotypes and omits some of them. The sample contains more than 4,500 clones, over 60% of which appear only once. The CDR3 runs to 14 residues. Germline V gene lookup returns CDR1 MDHEN and CDR2 SYDVKM. The chain combines TRBV28 with TRBJ2-5; D is unresolved. The J call may be wrong; the DNA end is better matched by TRBJ2-7. The sample was tumor tissue, taken from a patient who underwent chemoradiotherapy. The TCR comes from a human donor with HPV-associated anogenital cancer. CDR3 sequence (DNA): TGTGCCAGCAGCCTACATGACGGCTCCTACGAGCAGTACTTC. Translation gives CASSLHDGSYEQYF.